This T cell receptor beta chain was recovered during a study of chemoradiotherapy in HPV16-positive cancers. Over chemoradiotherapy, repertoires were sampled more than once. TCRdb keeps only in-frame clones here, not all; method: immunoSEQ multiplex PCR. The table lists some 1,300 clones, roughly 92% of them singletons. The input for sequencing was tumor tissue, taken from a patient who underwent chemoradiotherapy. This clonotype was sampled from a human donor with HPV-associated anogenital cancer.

As DNA, the CDR3 is TGTGCCACCAGCAGAGATGGTAGGGGAGCGATGAACACTGAAGCTTTCTTT. It codes for CATSRDGRGAMNTEAFF. V usage is TRBV15 and J usage is TRBJ1-1; D might be TRBD1 (5 bases). CDR1 is LNHNV, CDR2 YYDKDF, per germline (reference sequence). This CDR3 region has 17 residues. Trimming shortened V by 0 bases and J by 0 bases, and 14 bases separated the two germline ends. Looking up the rest from reference TRBV15 and TRBJ1-1 gives the full variable domain: DAMVIQNPRYQVTQFGKPVTLSCSQTLNHNVMYWYQQKSSQAPKLLFHYYDKDFNNEADTPDNFQSRRPNTSFCFLDIRSPGLGDTAMYLCATSRDGRGAMNTEAFFGQGTRLTVV.